This T cell receptor (beta chain) derives from a study of cytomegalovirus exposure and HLA in healthy donors. The CDR3 has 17 amino acids. V shed 2 bases and J 3 bases; nucleotides not matched to a gene: 11. Germline V gene data show CDR1 as SNHLY and CDR2 as FYNNEI. Researchers ran the PCR with 60 Vbeta and 13 Jbeta primers. Repertoires were generated with immunoSEQ multiplex PCR, while TCRdb's copy carries only in-frame clones and drops some. Of approximately 87,000 clones in the sample, about 83% were seen once. The source of this sequence is a woman in her late teens or twenties in good health and CMV-seropositive. The material sequenced was PBMCs. V gene TRBV2 combines with J gene TRBJ2-7; 9 bases are a match to TRBD2. The CDR3 is CASSEYVSGGALYEQYF. CDR3 coding DNA: TGTGCCAGCAGTGAATATGTTAGCGGGGGAGCCCTCTACGAGCAGTACTTC. The full variable domain, completed using reference TRBV2 and TRBJ2-7, is EPEVTQTPSHQVTQMGQEVILRCVPISNHLYFYWYRQILGQKVEFLVSFYNNEISEKSEIFDDQFSVERPDGSNFTLKIRSTKLEDSAMYFCASSEYVSGGALYEQYFGPGTRLTVT.